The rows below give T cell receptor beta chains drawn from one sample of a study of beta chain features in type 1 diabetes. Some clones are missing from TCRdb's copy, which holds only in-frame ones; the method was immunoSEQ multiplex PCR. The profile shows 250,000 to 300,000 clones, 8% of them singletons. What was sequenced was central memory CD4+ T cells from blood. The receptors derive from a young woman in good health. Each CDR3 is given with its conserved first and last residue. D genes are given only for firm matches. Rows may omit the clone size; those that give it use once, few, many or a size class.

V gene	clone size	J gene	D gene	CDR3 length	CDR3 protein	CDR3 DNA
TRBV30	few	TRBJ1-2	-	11	CAWSRDYGYTF	TGTGCCTGGAGTAGGGACTATGGCTACACCTTC
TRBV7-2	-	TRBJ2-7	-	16	CASSFTSSGYQGEQYF	TGTGCCAGCAGCTTCACATCTTCGGGGTATCAGGGCGAGCAGTACTTC
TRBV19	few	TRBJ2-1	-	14	CASSGRGVINEQFF	TGTGCCAGTAGTGGAAGGGGAGTCATCAATGAGCAGTTCTTC
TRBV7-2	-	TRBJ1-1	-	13	CASSYTMNTEAFF	TGTGCCAGCAGCTACACCATGAACACTGAAGCTTTCTTT
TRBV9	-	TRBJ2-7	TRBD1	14	CASSPPGTGSEQYF	TGTGCCAGCAGCCCTCCAGGGACAGGGAGCGAGCAGTACTTC
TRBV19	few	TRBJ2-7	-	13	CATQDRLVGEQYF	TGTGCCACCCAAGACAGGTTGGTAGGTGAGCAGTACTTC
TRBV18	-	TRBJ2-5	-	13	CASSPQRGETQYF	TGTGCCAGCTCACCGCAGAGGGGAGAGACCCAGTACTTC
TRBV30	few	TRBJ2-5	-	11	CAWTVGETQYF	TGTGCCTGGACAGTGGGAGAGACCCAGTACTTC
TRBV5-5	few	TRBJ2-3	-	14	CASSPDPSTDTQYF	TGTGCCAGCAGCCCGGACCCTAGCACAGATACGCAGTATTTT
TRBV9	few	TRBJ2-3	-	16	CASGQRADLSTDTQYF	TGTGCCAGCGGACAGAGAGCGGACCTAAGCACAGATACGCAGTATTTT
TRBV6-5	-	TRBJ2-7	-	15	CASRLNHAPSYEQYF	TGTGCCAGCAGGCTAAACCATGCTCCGTCCTACGAGCAGTACTTC
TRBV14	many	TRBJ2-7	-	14	CASSIGRGPYEQYF	TGTGCCAGCAGTATAGGGAGAGGGCCCTACGAGCAGTACTTC
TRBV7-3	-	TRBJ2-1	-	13	CASSSSSYNEQFF	TGTGCCAGCAGCTCAAGCTCCTACAATGAGCAGTTCTTC
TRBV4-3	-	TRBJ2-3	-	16	CASSQERTGSTDTQYF	TGCGCCAGCAGCCAAGAACGCACAGGATCCACAGATACGCAGTATTTT
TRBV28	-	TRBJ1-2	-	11	CASTQNYGYTF	TGTGCCAGCACCCAAAACTATGGCTACACCTTC
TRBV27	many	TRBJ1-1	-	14	CASSLHGGNTEAFF	TGTGCCAGCAGTCTTCATGGCGGCAACACTGAAGCTTTCTTT